A single sample gave rise to the 18 T cell receptor beta chains below, sequenced in a study of shared clonotypes between healthy human individuals (dated by TCRdb to about 2020). Receptors were amplified or captured by the immunoSEQ multiplex PCR assay. The clones in this table, taken by TCRdb from immuneACCESS, are in-frame only. Not every clone is retained; where verified, under half of the shortfall comes from an unresolved V gene, and the cause of the rest is unknown. This sample lists about 530,000 clones; roughly 85% were detected once. The ten biggest clones cover roughly an eighth of the sample. The specimen sequenced was PBMCs. All receptors derive from a woman in her thirties or forties in good health. Some clones in this sample may be carry-over from other donors' samples.

The chain has TRBV16 and TRBJ2-5, with D uncertain. This CDR3 is built from 15 residues. Between the trimmed V and J ends, which lost 0 bases and 0 bases, there was a span of 8 bases. Germline CDR1 reads KGHSY; CDR2 reads FQNENV. The CDR3, as DNA: TGTGCCAGCAGCCAATCTCGCCGCCACCAAGAGACCCAGTACTTC. Translation gives CASSQSRRHQETQYF.

The rearrangement joins TRBV10-3 to TRBJ1-3; no firm D call. The germline V and J ends were trimmed by 0 bases and 2 bases, with 8 bases remaining between them. Germline values: CDR1 ENHRY, CDR2 SYGVKD. The CDR3 runs to 15 residues. The CDR3 here is CAISESVGPGNTIYF. As DNA, the CDR3 is TGTGCCATCAGTGAGTCGGTGGGCCCTGGAAACACCATATATTTT.

About this clone itself: Additional DNA sequences in this sample encode the identical CDR3. The chain combines TRBV7-2 with TRBJ2-3, with D uncertain. V was pared by 1 base and J by 3 bases, with 5 bases between. The CDR3 is 13 amino acids. CDR1 and CDR2 from the germline V gene are SGHTA and FQGNSA. CDR3 in amino acids: CASSLGRTDTQYF. CDR3 bases: TGTGCCAGCAGCTTAGGGAGAACAGATACGCAGTATTTT. Full variable domain (outside the CDR3, taken from reference TRBV7-2 and TRBJ2-3): GAGVSQSPSNKVTEKGKDVELRCDPISGHTALYWYRQSLGQGLEFLIYFQGNSAPDKSGLPSDRFSAERTGGSVSTLTIQRTQQEDSAVYLCASSLGRTDTQYFGPGTRLTVL.

The CDR3 region is CASSLVQGNYGYTF. CDR3 DNA sequence: TGTGCCAGCAGCTTAGTTCAGGGGAACTATGGCTACACCTTC. The chain is built from TRBV7-9 and TRBJ1-2; perhaps TRBD1 as D (6 bases). The CDR3 runs 14 residues. With 1 base removed from V and 2 bases from J, the gap between germline ends came to 8 bases. CDR1 and CDR2 from the germline V gene are SEHNR and FQNEAQ (reference sequence).

J is TRBJ2-1 and V is TRBV6-5; D gene ambiguous. Trimming left V 6 bases short and J 12 bases short, with 15 bases between. This CDR3 region has 12 residues. Per the germline V gene, CDR1 is MNHEY and CDR2 is SVGAGI. The CDR3 spells CASSSPNWGQFF. CDR3 nucleotide sequence: TGTGCCAGCAGCTCCCCGAACTGGGGGCAGTTCTTC.

This clone showed up just a few times. The chain's CDR3 is CASSPSVGGTDTQYF. In nucleotides, the CDR3 is TGTGCCAGCTCACCATCCGTGGGTGGCACAGATACGCAGTATTTT. The chain recombines TRBV18 with TRBJ2-3; D call uncertain. There are 15 residues in the CDR3. Between the trimmed V and J ends, which lost 2 bases and 1 base, there was a span of 10 bases. Germline lookup yields CDR1 KGHSH and CDR2 LQKENI.

As for this clone: A read error may be the cause here, since a much bigger clone is one base away. The chain employs TRBV7-2 and TRBJ2-7; the match to TRBD2 covers 14 bases. Germline lookup yields CDR1 SGHTA and CDR2 FQGNSA. Trimming cost V 5 bases and J 3 bases; bases outside gene matches: 3. The CDR3 has 15 amino acids. For the CDR3, the DNA is TGTGCCAGCAGCACCGGACTAGCGGGAGGCTACGAGCAGTACTTC. This gives the protein CASSTGLAGGYEQYF.

The chain carries TRBV7-3 and TRBJ1-1; D remains ambiguous. Germline CDR1 and CDR2: SGHTA and FQGTGA. The CDR3 totals 13 residues. V lost 0 bases to trimming and J lost 5 bases, with 7 bases between them. CDR3: CASSLTGRTEAFF. The CDR3 DNA reads TGTGCCAGCAGCTTAACGGGCCGTACTGAAGCTTTCTTT.

This clone was observed a few times. J is TRBJ2-7 and V is TRBV27; 9 bases align to TRBD2. The V segment lost 7 bases and the J segment 7 bases; nucleotides outside the gene matches: 14. There are 15 residues in the CDR3. Germline CDR1 reads MNHEY; CDR2 reads SMNVEV (reference sequence). The CDR3 loop is CASTSWASGNNEQYF. CDR3 in DNA: TGTGCCAGCACCTCATGGGCTAGCGGGAATAATGAGCAGTACTTC.

This clone was seen once. This sequence joins TRBV5-1 and TRBJ2-2; 7 bases map to TRBD2. Germline CDR1 is SGHRS and CDR2 is YFSETQ. Losses at the gene ends were 2 bases for V and 4 bases for J; bases not matched to a gene: 5. The CDR3 spans 15 residues. The CDR3 is CASSFGGSVTGELFF. The DNA for the CDR3 is TGCGCCAGCAGCTTCGGGGGGTCGGTCACCGGGGAGCTGTTTTTT.

This sequence joins TRBV19 and TRBJ1-5; D gene ambiguous. Per germline, CDR1 LNHDA and CDR2 SQIVND (reference sequence). This CDR3 is 13 amino acids long. Trimming shortened V by 3 bases and J by 4 bases, and 7 bases separated the two germline ends. The CDR3 loop is CASSIWENQPQHF. The CDR3 nucleotides read TGTGCCAGTAGTATTTGGGAGAATCAGCCCCAGCATTTT.

This clone was observed once. V and J are TRBV5-1 and TRBJ1-1; D remains ambiguous. The V gene lost 2 bases and the J gene lost 2 bases, with 10 bases spanning the gap. The CDR3 has 14 amino acids. CDR1 is SGHRS and CDR2 is YFSETQ in the germline V gene. As DNA, the CDR3 is TGCGCCAGCAGCTTCAGGCAGATAAACACTGAAGCTTTCTTT. It codes for CASSFRQINTEAFF.

This clone was observed a single time. At one end, the junction sequence differs from germline, possibly due to a read error. The chain combines TRBV4-3 with TRBJ2-7; 14 positions agree with TRBD2. This CDR3 region has 18 residues. Germline loops: CDR1 LGHNA, CDR2 YSLEER. This chain's CDR3 is CAGSQDRGLAGVSYEQYF. CDR3 nucleotide sequence: TGCGCCGGCAGCCAAGATCGGGGACTAGCGGGAGTATCCTACGAGCAGTACTTC.

This chain links TRBV5-6 with TRBJ1-5; D is possibly TRBD1 (5 bases). Trimming cost V 4 bases and J 2 bases, with 16 bases left between them. CDR1 SGHDT and CDR2 YYEEEE come from the germline V gene. CDR3 length: 16 residues. The CDR3 loop is CASSHLEQGGNQPQHF. Here the CDR3 DNA reads TGTGCCAGCAGCCACCTCGAGCAGGGTGGCAATCAGCCCCAGCATTTT.

This clone was seen more than once but under ten times. As DNA, the CDR3 is TGCGCCAGCAGTTCACCTCCCGGGACAGGGGACTACGAGCAGTACTTC. Its protein is CASSSPPGTGDYEQYF. The chain employs TRBV5-1 and TRBJ2-7; TRBD1 matches at 10 bases. J was trimmed by 3 bases and V by 5 bases; bases with no gene match: 11. Germline CDR1 is SGHRS and CDR2 is YFSETQ. CDR3 length: 16 amino acids.

V and J are TRBV7-9 and TRBJ1-4; TRBD1 aligns across 8 bases. CDR1 is SEHNR and CDR2 is FQNEAQ in the germline V gene (reference sequence). J was trimmed by 7 bases and V by 2 bases; bases with no gene match: 12. The CDR3 spans 17 residues. CDR3 protein: CASSLPLGGTGGEKLFF. CDR3 in DNA: TGTGCCAGCAGCTTACCACTTGGAGGGACAGGAGGTGAAAAACTGTTTTTT.

The chain links TRBV4-1 to TRBJ2-7; 12 bases fit TRBD1. The V segment lost 2 bases and the J segment 3 bases; nucleotides outside the gene matches: 11. The CDR3 length is 18 residues. CDR1 and CDR2 from the germline V gene are MGHRA and YSYEKL. For the CDR3, the DNA is TGCGCCAGCAGCCAACTTTCGACCGGGACAGGGGGCGGCTACGAGCAGTACTTC. As protein: CASSQLSTGTGGGYEQYF.

The chain links TRBV23-1 to TRBJ2-4; tentatively, D is TRBD1 (6 bases). TRBV23-1 is assigned to the ORF class and has an uncertain function. CDR3 length: 17 residues. Trimming stripped 6 bases from V and 10 bases from J, with 28 bases between. The CDR3 DNA is TGCGCCAGCAGCGGACCCCTAACAGGGCCGGGCGAAGGGATTCAGTACTTC. Translation gives CASSGPLTGPGEGIQYF.